This TCR beta chain was documented in a study of identical twins. Each donor was a healthy Caucasian. TCRdb re-called the 5' RACE reads through MiXCR, storing one row per CDR3 protein. The data hold approximately 490,000 distinct CDR3 sequences, with around 24% observed a single time. Study-level results: Cord blood beta clonotypes present at high abundance carried fewer insertions; no such pattern appeared in memory repertoires. Models underestimated TCR alpha sharing (out-of-frame) in monozygotic twins.

Remarks on this clonotype: Its antigen is undetermined.

The CDR3 covers 15 residues. CDR1 and CDR2 (germline): LNHDA, SQIVND (reference sequence). The V and J ends lost 1 base and 3 bases respectively, with 10 bases between them. This sample also appeared in a second study, on yellow fever vaccine responses in identical twins.

Input material: CD4+ T cells sorted from blood. This chain uses TRBV19 with TRBJ2-1, with D possibly TRBD2 on 5 matching bases. This sequence was found in a woman younger than 35 in good health. The CDR3 bases are TGTGCCAGTAGTATAGGGGAGCAGCACTACAATGAGCAGTTCTTC. Residues: CASSIGEQHYNEQFF.